Presented here are 32 T cell receptor beta chains from one specimen sequenced in a study of blood T cells in healthy people across ages. With a J-beta primer mix and a sample-barcoded 5' primer, a second PCR ran about 7 to 12 cycles. TCRdb recomputed calls from the 5' RACE reads with MiXCR, one row per CDR3 protein. This sample has 980,000 or so distinct CDR3 sequences, with approximately 49% found just once. The sample was blood. All receptors come from a man aged 25-45 years in good health.

The rearrangement links TRBV20-1 to TRBJ2-5, with D possibly TRBD2 on 6 matching bases. Germline loops: CDR1 DFQATT, CDR2 SNEGSKA (reference sequence). This CDR3 is built from 15 residues. Trimming stripped 0 bases from V and 4 bases from J, with 15 bases between. The CDR3 is CSARDSGGGGETQYF. CDR3 DNA sequence: TGCAGTGCTAGAGATTCCGGGGGAGGCGGAGAGACCCAGTACTTC.

The rearrangement links TRBV3-1 to TRBJ2-1, with a tentative D call TRBD2 (6 bases). Per germline, CDR1 LGHDT and CDR2 YNNKEL (reference sequence). The CDR3 runs 15 residues. Deletions cut 0 bases from V and 5 bases from J, with 11 bases between. The CDR3 sequence: CASSQDPDYDNEQFF. The CDR3 DNA reads as TGTGCCAGCAGCCAAGATCCGGACTATGACAATGAGCAGTTCTTC.

The chain has TRBV27 and TRBJ1-1, with a possible D match to TRBD1 (5 bases). The germline gives CDR1 MNHEY, CDR2 SMNVEV (reference sequence). The CDR3 runs 15 residues. The V gene lost 5 bases and the J gene lost 12 bases, with 25 bases spanning the gap. The CDR3 loop reads CASSLGLGPGQSTFF. CDR3 DNA: TGTGCCAGCAGTCTGGGCCTAGGACCGGGGCAGTCAACTTTCTTT.

The CDR3 coding sequence is TGCAGCGTTTATGTTGGCCCGAATCGACAGCAAGAGACCCAGTACTTC. It translates to CSVYVGPNRQQETQYF. The chain employs TRBV29-1 and TRBJ2-5; D might be TRBD1 (5 bases). The germline CDR1 and CDR2 sequences are SQVTM and ANQGSEA. CDR3 length equals 16 residues. The V gene lost 5 bases and the J gene lost 2 bases, with 21 bases spanning the gap.

The chain recombines TRBV5-1 with TRBJ2-1; 7 nucleotides align to TRBD1. CDR1 and CDR2 (germline): SGHRS, YFSETQ. Trimming took 3 bases from V and 9 from J; bases not matched to a gene: 12. The CDR3 runs 15 residues. DNA of the CDR3: TGCGCCAGCAGCTCCGGGACAGCCATCTACTCTGAGCAGTTCTTC. It translates to CASSSGTAIYSEQFF. The full variable domain, with the rest looked up from reference TRBV5-1 and TRBJ2-1, is KAGVTQTPRYLIKTRGQQVTLSCSPISGHRSVSWYQQTPGQGLQFLFEYFSETQRNKGNFPGRFSGRQFSNSRSEMNVSTLELGDSALYLCASSSGTAIYSEQFFGPGTRLTVL.

The CDR3 bases are TGTGCCAGCAGACCGCAGATGAACACCGGGGAGCTGTTTTTT. Its protein product is CASRPQMNTGELFF. The chain couples TRBV12-3 or TRBV12-4 to TRBJ2-2, with D uncertain. The V end was cut by 6 bases, the J end by 1 base, with 9 bases between. This CDR3 has 14 residues.

The chain uses TRBV10-3 and TRBJ2-3; tentatively, D is TRBD2 (5 bases). In germline, CDR1 is ENHRY, CDR2 SYGVKD. The V end was cut by 6 bases, the J end by 1 base, with 11 bases between. The CDR3 loop spans 14 amino acids. The CDR3 DNA is TGTGCCATCAGAAATAGCGTGGGCACAGATACGCAGTATTTT. Its translation: CAIRNSVGTDTQYF.

The chain links TRBV10-3 to TRBJ1-1, with D unclear. The V and J ends lost 6 bases and 0 bases respectively, with 11 bases between them. CDR1 ENHRY and CDR2 SYGVKD come from the germline V gene. The CDR3 spans 14 residues. CDR3 DNA: TGTGCCATCAGGGCGACCGAAATGAACACTGAAGCTTTCTTT. Its translation: CAIRATEMNTEAFF.

The rearrangement uses TRBV4-1 and TRBJ1-3; TRBD1 aligns across 7 bases. The V gene's germline CDR1 is MGHRA and CDR2 YSYEKL. V lost 4 bases and J lost 3; bases outside the gene matches: 9. This CDR3 has 16 amino acids. For the CDR3, the DNA is TGCGCCAGCAGCCCCCAGGGGGGGGCGAGTGGAAACACCATATATTTT. Translation: CASSPQGGASGNTIYF.

This clonotype was seen more than once but under ten times. The gene calls are TRBV7-2 and TRBJ2-5, with 11 bases lining up with TRBD1. The J segment lost 5 bases and the V segment lost 5 bases, leaving 10 bases of the junction unmatched. Germline V lookup: CDR1 SGHTA, CDR2 FQGNSA. There are 16 residues in the CDR3. The CDR3 bases are TGTGCCAGCAGCCTGACCGGGACAGGGGGGTTCGAGACCCAGTACTTC. It specifies CASSLTGTGGFETQYF.

This clonotype was seen a handful of times. V and J are TRBV20-1 and TRBJ2-5; a weak D match, TRBD1 (6 bases). Trimming left V 0 bases short and J 4 bases short, with 9 bases between. The CDR3 extends over 13 amino acids. Germline V gene sequence: CDR1 DFQATT, CDR2 SNEGSKA (reference sequence). In nucleotides, the CDR3 is TGCAGTGCTAGAGAGGGGGCTTCAGAGACCCAGTACTTC. Translating it yields CSAREGASETQYF.

The chain uses TRBV4-1 and TRBJ2-7; TRBD2 aligns across 8 bases. Germline V lookup: CDR1 MGHRA, CDR2 YSYEKL. The CDR3 runs to 16 residues. V dropped 1 base and J dropped 1; count of bases not matched to a gene: 6. In DNA form, the CDR3 reads TGCGCCAGCAGCCAAGTTCTTGCGGGGGGTTCCTACGAGCAGTACTTC. It specifies CASSQVLAGGSYEQYF.

In its sample, this clonotype was seen many times. The chain is built from TRBV6-2 or TRBV6-3 and TRBJ2-7, with a tentative D call TRBD1 (6 bases). V lost 10 bases, J lost 0 bases, and 10 bases lay in between. CDR3 length equals 12 residues. CDR1 MNHEY and CDR2 SVGEGT come from the germline V gene. As DNA, the CDR3 is TGTGCCACCGGACAGCGCTCCTACGAGCAGTACTTC. Translation gives CATGQRSYEQYF.

Comments on this clonotype: This clone may be a read error of a much larger clone one base away. V usage is TRBV5-6 and J usage is TRBJ2-7; 9 positions match TRBD1. The length of the CDR3 is 15 residues. CDR1 and CDR2 (germline): SGHDT, YYEEEE. CDR3 loop: CAGSLGDRVSYEQYF. Written as DNA, the CDR3 is TGTGCCGGCAGCTTGGGGGACAGGGTATCCTACGAGCAGTACTTC.

The chain employs TRBV20-1 and TRBJ1-2, with a weak D call TRBD1 (5 bases). Germline CDR1 and CDR2: DFQATT and SNEGSKA (reference sequence). This CDR3 comprises 12 residues. V gave up 5 bases and J gave up 7 bases, with 14 bases separating them. The CDR3 sequence is CSAPQGSGGYTF. The DNA for the CDR3 is TGCAGTGCTCCGCAGGGTTCTGGTGGCTACACCTTC.

V and J are TRBV20-1 and TRBJ2-7; D not certain. Germline V lookup: CDR1 DFQATT, CDR2 SNEGSKA (reference sequence). V dropped 0 bases and J dropped 1 base, with 7 bases sitting between them. The CDR3 sequence is 13 residues long. DNA of the CDR3: TGCAGTGCTAGAGACGACTGGTCCTACGAGCAGTACTTC. Encoded protein: CSARDDWSYEQYF.

As for this clonotype: No conserved phenylalanine or tryptophan ends this CDR3, so it is likely a read error. The chain combines TRBV7-2 with TRBJ2-1, with D hard to call. V gave up 0 bases and J gave up 2 bases, with 2 bases separating them. The germline V gene encodes CDR1 SGHTA and CDR2 FQGNSA. This CDR3 has 13 amino acids. CDR3 sequence (DNA): TGTGCCAGCAGCTTAGCAGCCTACAATGAGCAGTTCCTC. Translating gives CASSLAAYNEQFL.

This clonotype has a handful of counts. Relative to the germline gene, one junction end is altered; a read error may explain this. The chain has TRBV20-1 and TRBJ2-3; 7 nucleotides align to TRBD2. The CDR3 sequence is 16 residues long. CDR1 DFQATT and CDR2 SNEGSKA come from the germline V gene (reference sequence). CDR3 sequence reads: CSARDFGLAATDAQYF. Written as DNA, the CDR3 is TGCAGTGCTAGAGATTTTGGGCTAGCGGCCACAGATGCGCAGTATTTT.

V and J are TRBV7-2 and TRBJ2-1; D is perhaps TRBD2 (6 bases). The V gene's germline CDR1 is SGHTA and CDR2 FQGNSA. The CDR3 runs to 13 residues. V was shortened by 5 bases and J by 8 bases, with 13 bases between the two germline ends. The CDR3 coding sequence is TGTGCCAGCAGCCGGAGGGTGGCGGATGAGCAGTTCTTC. This translates into CASSRRVADEQFF.

In this sample, this clonotype turned up a few times. The V gene is TRBV20-1, the J gene TRBJ2-1, with TRBD1 matching over 9 bases. The trim removed 3 bases at V and 4 bases at J, leaving 4 bases unmatched. CDR1 and CDR2 (germline): DFQATT, SNEGSKA (reference sequence). The CDR3 loop spans 14 amino acids. In nucleotides, the CDR3 is TGCAGTGCTAGTCAAGGGACAGGGTACAATGAGCAGTTCTTC. This codes for CSASQGTGYNEQFF.

The rearrangement uses TRBV12-3 or TRBV12-4 and TRBJ2-5; maybe TRBD2 (5 bases). The J call may not be correct, given that the DNA end is closer to TRBJ2-7. The CDR3 spans 13 residues. The CDR3 sequence is CASTRGHTYEQYF. The DNA for the CDR3 is TGTGCCAGCACCCGCGGGCACACCTACGAGCAGTACTTC.

The CDR3 DNA reads as TGTGCCAGCAGTAGGGGGCAAGTTCAGCCCCAGCATTTT. Residues: CASSRGQVQPQHF. This chain joins TRBV2 and TRBJ1-5; the match to TRBD1 covers 7 bases. This CDR3 has 13 amino acids. CDR1 and CDR2 from the germline V gene are SNHLY and FYNNEI. Unmatched junction bases numbered 4, after V lost 5 bases and J lost 6 bases. The variable domain in full, completed from reference TRBV2 and TRBJ1-5, reads EPEVTQTPSHQVTQMGQEVILRCVPISNHLYFYWYRQILGQKVEFLVSFYNNEISEKSEIFDDQFSVERPDGSNFTLKIRSTKLEDSAMYFCASSRGQVQPQHFGDGTRLSIL.

This chain joins TRBV12-3 or TRBV12-4 and TRBJ1-2; no firm D call. This CDR3 is 14 amino acids long. Trimming stripped 9 bases from V and 8 bases from J, with 22 bases between. DNA of the CDR3: TGTGCCAGTTCCCAACAGCTAACCTCGGCCGGCTACACCTTC. Encoded protein: CASSQQLTSAGYTF.

This clonotype was detected ten times or more. This chain connects TRBV7-2 to TRBJ1-1; D might be TRBD1 (6 bases). V dropped 5 bases and J dropped 5 bases, with 12 bases sitting between them. Germline CDR1 reads SGHTA; CDR2 reads FQGNSA. The CDR3 covers 13 residues. CDR3 loop: CASSLHQGTEAFF. The CDR3 DNA reads as TGTGCCAGCAGCCTCCACCAGGGGACTGAAGCTTTCTTT.

The table lists this clonotype with a few counts. The chain recombines TRBV6-6 with TRBJ1-5; D is undetermined. The CDR3 is 12 residues long. Germline CDR1 reads MNHNY; CDR2 reads SVGAGI (reference sequence). The germline V and J ends were trimmed by 6 bases and 2 bases, with 5 bases remaining between them. The CDR3 is CASRRGNQPQHF. DNA for the CDR3: TGTGCCAGCAGACGGGGCAATCAGCCCCAGCATTTT.

The CDR3 bases are TGTGCCAGCAGTTTAGCGCTCGGGGGATCTGGCTACACCTTC. Its protein is CASSLALGGSGYTF. The chain recombines TRBV12-3 or TRBV12-4 with TRBJ1-2; TRBD1 is a possible D gene (5 bases). V was cut by 0 bases and J by 7 bases, with 12 bases left in between. The CDR3 totals 14 residues.

This clonotype showed up just a few times. The gene calls are TRBV3-1 and TRBJ1-3, with no clear D. There are 15 residues in the CDR3. V was shortened by 2 bases and J by 0 bases, with 8 bases between the two germline ends. Germline CDR1 and CDR2: LGHDT and YNNKEL (reference sequence). The CDR3 loop reads CASSQSIDSGNTIYF. The DNA of the CDR3 is TGTGCCAGCAGCCAATCAATAGACTCTGGAAACACCATATATTTT.

The chain uses TRBV4-1 and TRBJ2-3; D gene ambiguous. The CDR3 has 16 residues. Germline lookup yields CDR1 MGHRA and CDR2 YSYEKL. V was clipped by 1 base and J by 0 bases, with 11 bases between them. CDR3 amino acids: CASSQVNLVSTDTQYF. CDR3 DNA: TGCGCCAGCAGCCAAGTTAATCTGGTTAGCACAGATACGCAGTATTTT.

V gene TRBV27 combines with J gene TRBJ2-7, with TRBD2 as a possible D gene (6 bases). This CDR3 is built from 12 residues. V lost 4 bases and J 7 bases, leaving 11 bases between the germline ends. Germline assignment: CDR1 MNHEY and CDR2 SMNVEV (reference sequence). This chain's CDR3 is CASSSARGEQYF. DNA of the CDR3: TGTGCCAGCAGTTCCGCCCGGGGGGAGCAGTACTTC.

The chain is built from TRBV7-2 and TRBJ2-7; D may be TRBD2 (6 bases). Trimming removed 6 bases from V and 3 bases from J, with 12 bases in between. In germline, CDR1 is SGHTA, CDR2 FQGNSA. This CDR3 region has 13 residues. CDR3 residues: CASRPGDRYEQYF. The CDR3 DNA follows: TGTGCCAGCAGGCCGGGGGACCGCTACGAGCAGTACTTC.

The rearrangement joins TRBV5-1 to TRBJ2-4; a weak D match, TRBD2 (6 bases). Germline CDR1 is SGHRS and CDR2 is YFSETQ. The ends were cut back, 3 bases at V and 4 bases at J, with 14 bases in the middle. The CDR3 runs to 15 residues. The CDR3 loop is CASSSEGQGKNIQYF. CDR3 DNA sequence: TGCGCCAGCAGCTCGGAGGGGCAGGGAAAAAACATTCAGTACTTC.

This chain uses TRBV10-3 with TRBJ1-5, with D possibly being TRBD1 (5 bases). Germline V gene sequence: CDR1 ENHRY, CDR2 SYGVKD. The ends were cut back, 3 bases at V and 7 bases at J, with 10 bases in the middle. The CDR3 has 13 amino acids. DNA for the CDR3: TGTGCCATCAGTGATCGGGGGGAGCAGCCCCAGCATTTT. It codes for CAISDRGEQPQHF.